These T cell receptor beta chains were read from a single sample in a study of graft-versus-host responses after intestinal transplantation. No cognate antigen is known for these TCRs. Profiled with immunoSEQ multiplex PCR; TCRdb holds only in-frame clones, not every one. Found here are about 110,000 clones, 80% to 95% of them singletons; the top ten hold 0.4% to 0.55%. This specimen was unstimulated CD8+ T cells sorted from spleen or lymph node cells, taken before intestinal transplant. These TCRs come from a human donor who received an intestinal transplant. CDR3s include the opening cysteine and the closing phenylalanine or tryptophan.

V gene,J gene,CDR3 protein
TRBV5-6,TRBJ2-4,CASSLGHPNIQYF
TRBV5-6,TRBJ2-5,CASGRSGGPWETQYF
TRBV19,TRBJ2-1,CASSTAGGTYNEQFF
TRBV30,TRBJ2-7,CAWSGGGIHEQYF
TRBV5-1,TRBJ1-1,CASSEGQPLNTEAFF
TRBV19,TRBJ1-5,CASSIGQFSNQPQHF
TRBV27,TRBJ2-5,CAYRKRGETQYF
TRBV7-9,TRBJ2-7,CASSLEIAGSSGYEQYF
TRBV27,TRBJ1-3,CASSQDVTSGNTIYF
TRBV10-1,TRBJ2-7,CASTRTSSYEQYF
TRBV7-9,TRBJ2-7,CASSPDRPPYEQYF
TRBV27,TRBJ2-1,CASSPGLAGVDEQFF
TRBV15,TRBJ2-7,CATSRDPSYEQYF
TRBV19,TRBJ2-7,CASSIGTATRREQYF
TRBV6-5,TRBJ2-7,CASSYRGRIHEQYF
TRBV19,TRBJ2-7,CASSMRDRYEQYF
TRBV7-9,TRBJ2-3,CASSLVGRVSDTQYF
TRBV5-1,TRBJ1-1,CASSFGPGASEAFF
TRBV7-9,TRBJ2-7,CASSSPRGSGSSEQYF
TRBV4-2,TRBJ2-5,CASSQALQVETQYF
TRBV7-6,TRBJ1-5,CASSRQGVNQPQHF
TRBV7-6,TRBJ2-2,CASSPSAGVGTGELFF
TRBV19,TRBJ2-7,CASSIGVGNEQYF
TRBV10-1,TRBJ2-7,CASSESTALGLTNYEQYF
TRBV9,TRBJ2-5,CASSPRAGTQETQYF
TRBV5-1,TRBJ1-5,CASSFDVGGNQPQHF
TRBV27,TRBJ1-1,CASSPLDGEMAEAFF
TRBV28,TRBJ2-3,CASRDPGGGDTQYF
TRBV7-6,TRBJ2-6,CASSVLTVSGANVLTF
TRBV28,TRBJ2-7,CASSFGIRGGEQYF
TRBV5-1,TRBJ2-2,CASTVTGELFF
TRBV7-3,TRBJ2-1,CASSRSDRNNEQFF
TRBV6-1,TRBJ1-4,CASSEWLREKLFF